These 21 T cell receptor beta chains were all obtained from the same sample, sequenced in a study of blood T cells in healthy people across ages. The use of a sample-barcoded 5' primer and a J-beta primer mix characterized a second PCR of roughly 7 to 11 cycles. TCRdb re-called the 5' RACE reads through MiXCR, storing one row per CDR3 protein. The data show approximately 850,000 distinct CDR3 sequences, around 42% seen once. Sequencing input: blood. The origin of the receptors is a man in his sixties in good health.

The V gene is TRBV6-6, the J gene TRBJ2-3; possible D gene TRBD1, 6 bases. V was pared by 6 bases and J by 2 bases, with 15 bases between. The germline gives CDR1 MNHNY, CDR2 SVGAGI (reference sequence). CDR3 length: 15 amino acids. In nucleotides, the CDR3 is TGTGCCAGCAGGGGGGCCCGAGGACCCACAGATACGCAGTATTTT. It specifies CASRGARGPTDTQYF.

This clonotype was seen repeatedly, ten times or more. This chain joins TRBV2 and TRBJ2-3; 9 nucleotides match TRBD1. Germline V CDR1 and CDR2: SNHLY, FYNNEI. The CDR3 is 14 residues long. Trimming removed 8 bases from V and 9 bases from J; junction bases left unmatched: 12. CDR3 loop: CASRGDREGGTQYF. In DNA, the CDR3 is TGTGCCAGCCGCGGGGACAGGGAAGGTGGCACGCAGTATTTT. The variable domain in full, with the rest retrieved from reference TRBV2 and TRBJ2-3, is EPEVTQTPSHQVTQMGQEVILRCVPISNHLYFYWYRQILGQKVEFLVSFYNNEISEKSEIFDDQFSVERPDGSNFTLKIRSTKLEDSAMYFCASRGDREGGTQYFGPGTRLTVL.

This clonotype was counted between two and nine times. The chain has TRBV20-1 and TRBJ2-7; D is tentatively TRBD1 or TRBD2 (5 bases each). The V and J ends lost 0 bases and 2 bases respectively, with 11 bases between them. This CDR3 comprises 14 residues. Per germline, CDR1 DFQATT and CDR2 SNEGSKA (reference sequence). The CDR3 reads CSARDRGAPYEQYF. The DNA of the CDR3 is TGCAGTGCTAGAGATAGAGGGGCCCCCTACGAGCAGTACTTC.

V gene TRBV10-3 combines with J gene TRBJ1-6; D may be TRBD1 (6 bases). Germline CDR1 and CDR2: ENHRY and SYGVKD. V lost 5 bases and J lost 8, with 16 bases in between. The CDR3 has 15 amino acids. Here the CDR3 reads CAISLQGTVDSPLHF. CDR3 coding DNA: TGTGCCATCAGTCTTCAGGGGACGGTGGATTCACCCCTCCACTTT.

CDR3: CASSLVGQHSGANVLTF. As DNA, the CDR3 is TGTGCCAGCAGCTTAGTGGGACAGCACTCTGGGGCCAACGTCCTGACTTTC. V usage is TRBV7-2 and J usage is TRBJ2-6; TRBD1 matches 7 bases. The CDR3 has 17 amino acids. Germline V CDR1 and CDR2: SGHTA, FQGNSA. The J segment lost 0 bases and the V segment lost 1 base, leaving 3 bases of the junction unmatched. The complete variable domain, with remaining parts taken from reference TRBV7-2 and TRBJ2-6, reads GAGVSQSPSNKVTEKGKDVELRCDPISGHTALYWYRQSLGQGLEFLIYFQGNSAPDKSGLPSDRFSAERTGGSVSTLTIQRTQQEDSAVYLCASSLVGQHSGANVLTFGAGSRLTVL.

V and J are TRBV20-1 and TRBJ2-1; possibly TRBD1 or TRBD2 for D (5 bases each). The germline V gene encodes CDR1 DFQATT and CDR2 SNEGSKA (reference sequence). Deletions cut 3 bases from V and 6 bases from J, with 15 bases between. The CDR3 runs to 14 residues. This CDR3 reads CSASRGVIANEQFF. Here the CDR3 DNA reads TGCAGTGCTAGTCGAGGGGTCATCGCCAATGAGCAGTTCTTC.

This clonotype was seen a few times. J is TRBJ2-1 and V is TRBV2; no definite D call. The V gene lost 6 bases and the J gene lost 3 bases, with 6 bases spanning the gap. Germline CDR1 reads SNHLY; CDR2 reads FYNNEI. The CDR3 runs to 12 residues. For the CDR3, the DNA is TGTGCCAGCAGGGTCATCTACAATGAGCAGTTCTTC. The encoded protein is CASRVIYNEQFF. The entire variable domain, with the rest obtained from reference TRBV2 and TRBJ2-1, is as follows: EPEVTQTPSHQVTQMGQEVILRCVPISNHLYFYWYRQILGQKVEFLVSFYNNEISEKSEIFDDQFSVERPDGSNFTLKIRSTKLEDSAMYFCASRVIYNEQFFGPGTRLTVL.

Here the CDR3 reads CAISESWDNYEQYF. The CDR3 bases are TGTGCCATCAGTGAGTCATGGGACAACTACGAGCAGTACTTC. This sequence joins TRBV10-3 and TRBJ2-7, with D possibly TRBD1 on 6 matching bases. Between the trimmed V and J ends, which lost 0 bases and 3 bases, there was a span of 9 bases. Germline CDR1 and CDR2: ENHRY and SYGVKD. This CDR3 has 14 amino acids.

This clonotype was found a few times. The chain employs TRBV3-1 and TRBJ2-1; 11 bases align to TRBD2. CDR3 length: 16 amino acids. Germline assignment: CDR1 LGHDT and CDR2 YNNKEL (reference sequence). The V segment lost 1 base and the J segment 8 bases; nucleotides outside the gene matches: 7. CDR3 residues: CASSQGASGGRYEQFF. CDR3 bases: TGTGCCAGCAGCCAAGGTGCTAGCGGGGGGCGCTATGAGCAGTTCTTC.

The V call is TRBV5-1, the J call TRBJ2-1; maybe TRBD1 (5 bases). The V gene lost 0 bases and the J gene lost 0 bases, with 10 bases spanning the gap. This CDR3 is 16 amino acids long. In germline, CDR1 is SGHRS, CDR2 YFSETQ. This chain's CDR3 is CASSLVPRGSYNEQFF. DNA of the CDR3: TGCGCCAGCAGCTTGGTCCCAAGGGGCTCCTACAATGAGCAGTTCTTC.

V gene TRBV7-9 combines with J gene TRBJ2-1; TRBD2 matches 8 bases. The CDR3 runs to 15 residues. The germline V gene has CDR1 SEHNR and CDR2 FQNEAQ (reference sequence). V shed 3 bases and J 3 bases; nucleotides not matched to a gene: 4. The CDR3 DNA sequence: TGTGCCAGCAGCTTCGGGGGGGCTGACTACAATGAGCAGTTCTTC. This encodes CASSFGGADYNEQFF.

This clonotype appeared a few times. The chain joins TRBV5-1 to TRBJ2-3, with D tentatively TRBD1 or TRBD2 (5 bases each). The length of the CDR3 is 15 residues. The germline gives CDR1 SGHRS, CDR2 YFSETQ. V was clipped by 4 bases and J by 1 base, with 13 bases between them. The CDR3 loop reads CASSAGDGGTDTQYF. CDR3 sequence (DNA): TGCGCCAGCAGCGCCGGGGACGGAGGCACAGATACGCAGTATTTT.

This clonotype was seen only once. The V call is TRBV7-2, the J call TRBJ1-6, with D hard to call. The CDR3 is 14 residues long. V lost 1 base, J lost 9 bases, and 10 bases lay in between. Germline V lookup: CDR1 SGHTA, CDR2 FQGNSA. DNA for the CDR3: TGTGCCAGCAGCTTAGTCAATCCGAGTTCACCCCTCCACTTT. Protein: CASSLVNPSSPLHF. Based on the CDR3 plus reference TRBV7-2 and TRBJ1-6, the full variable domain is GAGVSQSPSNKVTEKGKDVELRCDPISGHTALYWYRQSLGQGLEFLIYFQGNSAPDKSGLPSDRFSAERTGGSVSTLTIQRTQQEDSAVYLCASSLVNPSSPLHFGNGTRLTVT.

A few counts support this clonotype. The genes are TRBV4-1 and TRBJ2-7, with D perhaps being TRBD1 or TRBD2 (5 bases each). The CDR3 totals 17 residues. V lost 0 bases to trimming and J lost 10 bases, with 25 bases between them. Germline V gene lookup returns CDR1 MGHRA and CDR2 YSYEKL. DNA for the CDR3: TGCGCCAGCAGCCAAGAAGGTTGGCAGGGCGATAAAGCGGCCCAGTACTTC. Protein product: CASSQEGWQGDKAAQYF.

This clonotype appeared once. V usage is TRBV24-1 and J usage is TRBJ2-3, with 10 bases lining up with TRBD2. Germline loops: CDR1 KGHDR, CDR2 SFDVKD. The CDR3 extends over 20 amino acids. J gave up 3 bases and V 1 base, and 15 bases lay outside the gene matches. CDR3: CATSDLVSGGSPSWTDTQYF. The DNA for the CDR3 is TGTGCCACCAGTGATTTAGTTAGCGGGGGGTCACCCAGCTGGACAGATACGCAGTATTTT.

V is TRBV6-2 or TRBV6-3 and J is TRBJ2-3; possibly TRBD2 for D (6 bases). Germline V gene data show CDR1 as MNHEY and CDR2 as SVGEGT. CDR3 length: 16 amino acids. The V end was cut by 6 bases, the J end by 1 base, with 17 bases between. Here the CDR3 reads CASSLNRGIGTDTQYF. CDR3 DNA: TGTGCCAGCAGCCTAAACCGGGGGATCGGCACAGATACGCAGTATTTT.

V and J are TRBV28 and TRBJ2-3; D is undetermined. CDR3 length equals 13 residues. Germline V gives CDR1 MDHEN, CDR2 SYDVKM. V was shortened by 3 bases and J by 2 bases, with 6 bases between the two germline ends. CDR3 sequence: CASSFGYTDTQYF. CDR3 nucleotides: TGTGCCAGCAGTTTTGGATACACAGATACGCAGTATTTT.

This clonotype was observed a few times. The V and J genes are TRBV29-1 and TRBJ2-3; 9 bases are shared with TRBD2. With 3 bases clipped from V and 4 bases from J, the junction kept 5 bases outside the gene matches. Germline loops: CDR1 SQVTM, CDR2 ANQGSEA. The CDR3 runs 14 residues. CDR3 in amino acids: CSVERGGPSDTQYF. CDR3 nucleotide sequence: TGCAGCGTTGAGCGGGGGGGCCCATCAGATACGCAGTATTTT.

The J gene is TRBJ2-3, the V gene TRBV7-9; the D gene is possibly TRBD2 (6 bases). This CDR3 comprises 16 residues. Trimming removed 4 bases from V and 3 bases from J, with 17 bases in between. Per germline, CDR1 SEHNR and CDR2 FQNEAQ (reference sequence). CDR3 residues: CASSSPFSGITDTQYF. The DNA of the CDR3 is TGTGCCAGCAGCTCACCTTTTAGCGGCATTACAGATACGCAGTATTTT.

This clonotype showed up just a few times. This chain uses TRBV12-3 or TRBV12-4 with TRBJ2-1; 15 nucleotides match TRBD2. V lost 5 bases and J lost 0; bases outside the gene matches: 8. The CDR3 covers 19 residues. CDR3 in amino acids: CASSPPGLAGGNSYNEQFF. The CDR3 DNA reads as TGTGCCAGCAGTCCTCCGGGACTAGCGGGGGGCAACTCCTACAATGAGCAGTTCTTC.

The chain combines TRBV7-9 with TRBJ1-2; 8 bases match TRBD1. In germline, CDR1 is SEHNR, CDR2 FQNEAQ (reference sequence). The CDR3 length is 13 residues. The trim removed 3 bases at V and 6 bases at J, leaving 3 bases unmatched. The CDR3 reads CASSLTTGDGYTF. DNA for the CDR3: TGTGCCAGCAGCTTGACGACAGGGGATGGCTACACCTTC.